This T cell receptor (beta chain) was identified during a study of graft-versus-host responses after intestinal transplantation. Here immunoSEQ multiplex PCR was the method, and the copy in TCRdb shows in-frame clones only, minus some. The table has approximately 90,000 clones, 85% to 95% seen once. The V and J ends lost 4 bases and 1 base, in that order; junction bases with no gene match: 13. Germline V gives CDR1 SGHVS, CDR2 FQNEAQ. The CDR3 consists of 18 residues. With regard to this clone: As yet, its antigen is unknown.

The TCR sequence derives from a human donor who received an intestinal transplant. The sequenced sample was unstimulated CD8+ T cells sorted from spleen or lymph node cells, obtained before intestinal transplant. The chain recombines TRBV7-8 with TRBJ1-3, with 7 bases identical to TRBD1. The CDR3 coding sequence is TGTGCCAGCAGCTCATCTAGAGTCCGGGACAGATCTGGAAACACCATATATTTT. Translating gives CASSSSRVRDRSGNTIYF.